This T cell receptor beta chain was sequenced during a study of long-term antiretroviral therapy in people with HIV. The authors ran the immunoSEQ assay, v3.0, at survey level. Target depth was about 35,000-50,000 T-cell genomes per sample. Using immunoSEQ multiplex PCR, the repertoire was profiled, and TCRdb retains in-frame clones only, with some absent. This table holds more than 20,000 clones, roughly 86% found once. With V trimmed by 0 bases and J by 7 bases, 7 bases remained unmatched. The length of the CDR3 is 15 residues. Germline V lookup: CDR1 LNHDA, CDR2 SQIVND (reference sequence). Every participant gave one or more pre-ART and two or more post-ART PBMC samples. Treatment for every participant with HIV took place in the United States.

Here the sequenced sample was unsorted PBMCs, taken 4.4 years after starting antiretroviral therapy. The chain links TRBV19 to TRBJ2-7; 9 nucleotides match TRBD1. This clonotype was obtained from a man aged 30 to 45 with HIV. Written as DNA, the CDR3 is TGTGCCAGTAGTATAGAAGGACAGGGGCTGTGGGAGCAGTACTTC. It translates to CASSIEGQGLWEQYF.